The rows below give T cell receptor beta chains drawn from one sample of a study of patients and donors after allogeneic stem cell transplantation. MiXCR was run by TCRdb on the RT-PCR reads, yielding one entry per CDR3 protein. The sample includes some 880,000 distinct CDR3 sequences, roughly 18% of them seen just once. Sequencing used blood, either unsorted or a sorted T cell fraction (not recorded which). These receptors all stem from a human donor who was either an allogeneic HSCT recipient or a stem cell or donor lymphocyte infusion donor (not recorded which). It is not recorded whose cells these are; they may come from a transplant donor. Both conserved end residues are part of each CDR3. The D gene is left open where the match is weak. Where a row states a size, it is once, few, many or the class of an expanded clone; other rows omit it.

d_call | clone_size | j_call | v_call | cdr3_nt | cdr3_aa
TRBD2 | . | TRBJ2-7 | TRBV20-1 | TGCAGTGCTAGAGGGCTGGGACTAGCGAGCTCCTACGAGCAGTACTTC | CSARGLGLASSYEQYF
TRBD1 | . | TRBJ2-7 | TRBV4-1 | TGCGCCAGCAGCCAAGAAAGCGTCGGCCGGACAGGGATCTACGAGCAGTACTTC | CASSQESVGRTGIYEQYF
. | . | TRBJ2-1 | TRBV7-3 | TGTGCCAGCAGCTTAGGCGGTAGAGCCCTCAATGAGCAGTTCTTC | CASSLGGRALNEQFF
TRBD1 | few | TRBJ1-1 | TRBV7-9 | TGTGCCAGCACCCAGAGTAGGACAGGGGGCTTCACTGAAGCTTTCTTT | CASTQSRTGGFTEAFF
. | few | TRBJ2-7 | TRBV5-1 | TGCGCCAGCAGCTTGTCCAGTACGGTCCACGAGCAGTACTTC | CASSLSSTVHEQYF
TRBD1 | . | TRBJ1-6 | TRBV4-3 | TGCGCCAGCAGCCAAAAGACAGGGTCCCATAATTCACCCCTCCACTTT | CASSQKTGSHNSPLHF
. | few | TRBJ1-4 | TRBV27 | TGTGCCAGCAGCCCGCGGGGAAGGAGAGAAAAACTGTTTTTT | CASSPRGRREKLFF
. | many | TRBJ2-5 | TRBV12-3/TRBV12-4 | TGTGCCAGCAGTTTAAATACAGCCCAAGAGACCCAGTACTTC | CASSLNTAQETQYF
. | few | TRBJ2-1 | TRBV3-1 | TGTGCCAGCAGCCAAGATAGGCTGGACTCCTACAATGAGCAGTTCTTC | CASSQDRLDSYNEQFF
. | few | TRBJ2-7 | TRBV4-1 | TGCGCCAGCAGCCAAGCTACAGGGATCGAGCAGTACTTC | CASSQATGIEQYF
. | . | TRBJ1-6 | TRBV7-9 | TGTGCCAGCAGCCCCCGTATTGGGAATAATTCACCCCTCCACTTT | CASSPRIGNNSPLHF
. | . | TRBJ1-2 | TRBV20-1 | TGCAGTGCTAGTCAGGGGACCTATGGCTACACCTTC | CSASQGTYGYTF
. | . | TRBJ1-2 | TRBV4-1 | TGCGCCAGCAGCCAATTCCCGCTGGGTTGGGACTATGGCTACACCTTC | CASSQFPLGWDYGYTF
. | . | TRBJ2-5 | TRBV6-1 | TGTGCCAGCAGATCACTAGTGGGGGAGACCCAGTACTTC | CASRSLVGETQYF
TRBD1 | few | TRBJ2-7 | TRBV27 | TGTGCCAGCAGTTCCAGGGGGCGCTCCTACGAGCAGTACTTC | CASSSRGRSYEQYF
TRBD1 | . | TRBJ2-1 | TRBV5-1 | TGCGCCAGCAGCTTGGGGCAGGGGGAGTACAATGAGCAGTTCTTC | CASSLGQGEYNEQFF
. | . | TRBJ1-5 | TRBV4-3 | TGCGCCAGCAGCCAAGTCTATTTAGGACTCATGGGATATGGCAATCAGCCCCAGCATTTT | CASSQVYLGLMGYGNQPQHF
TRBD1 | . | TRBJ1-1 | TRBV27 | TGTGCCACCAGGACAGGGTTGACCACTGAAGCTTTCTTT | CATRTGLTTEAFF
TRBD2 | . | TRBJ2-5 | TRBV5-1 | TGCGCCAGCAGCGCGGGACTAGCGGGCAAAGAGACCCAGTACTTC | CASSAGLAGKETQYF
. | few | TRBJ1-5 | TRBV2 | TGTGCCAGCAGTTTTGGGATAGGGAAGGGAAGTCAGCCCCAGCATTTT | CASSFGIGKGSQPQHF
TRBD2 | . | TRBJ2-7 | TRBV9 | TGTGCCATCTTCCCCCCTAGCGGTGTCTACTTC | CAIFPPSGVYF
. | few | TRBJ1-6 | TRBV5-5 | TGTGCCAGCAGCTTGGGGGCAGGGAGGAGTAATTCACCCCTCCACTTT | CASSLGAGRSNSPLHF
. | . | TRBJ1-5 | TRBV4-1 | TGCGCCAGCAGCCAAGACGACCACAGAGAATATCAGCCCCAGCATTTT | CASSQDDHREYQPQHF
. | . | TRBJ2-7 | TRBV2 | TGTGCCAGCAGTGAGGGTCGGAGAAGCTCCTACGAGCAGTACTTC | CASSEGRRSSYEQYF
. | . | TRBJ2-1 | TRBV30 | TGTGCCTGGAGTGGGTCGGGCCCTCCTTTGGGTGAGCAGTTCTTC | CAWSGSGPPLGEQFF
. | many | TRBJ1-1 | TRBV6-2/TRBV6-3 | TGTGCCAGCAGTTACGACCTTTGGGGCACTGAAGCTTTCTTT | CASSYDLWGTEAFF
. | few | TRBJ2-1 | TRBV5-1 | TGCGCCAGCGCGAGGGATAGCTCCTACAATGAGCAGTTCTTC | CASARDSSYNEQFF
TRBD2 | few | TRBJ2-1 | TRBV6-1 | TGTGCCAGCAGTGAGAGACTAGCGGGAGGAGCCCATGAGCAGTTCTTC | CASSERLAGGAHEQFF
TRBD1 | . | TRBJ1-5 | TRBV24-1 | TGTGCCACCAGTGACTCCCTAGGGGGACAGGGAGGGCAGCCCCAGCATTTT | CATSDSLGGQGGQPQHF
. | few | TRBJ1-1 | TRBV29-1 | TGCAGCGTTCCCGGGAGGGATACTGAAGCTTTCTTT | CSVPGRDTEAFF
TRBD1 | . | TRBJ1-2 | TRBV14 | TGTGCCAGCAGCCGGGGACAGAGAGGCTACACCTTC | CASSRGQRGYTF
TRBD1 | . | TRBJ1-6 | TRBV20-1 | TGCAGTGCTAGAGATCCACAGGGGACCCCCCTCCACTTT | CSARDPQGTPLHF
. | . | TRBJ2-1 | TRBV12-5 | TGTGCTAGTGGTTTGGGGCAGGCTAATGAGCAGTTCTTC | CASGLGQANEQFF
. | many | TRBJ1-1 | TRBV4-1 | TGCGCCAGCAGCCAAGATCCCCAGGGTGGAACTGAAGCTTTCTTT | CASSQDPQGGTEAFF
. | few | TRBJ2-3 | TRBV29-1 | TGCAGCGTTGCACACAGCACAGATACGCAGTATTTT | CSVAHSTDTQYF
TRBD1 | few | TRBJ1-1 | TRBV10-3 | TGTGCCATCAGTCGACAGGGAGCTGAAGCTTTCTTT | CAISRQGAEAFF
. | . | TRBJ2-3 | TRBV7-2 | TGTGCCAGCAGCTTAACGTTGCGGGGCGCCCGGGATACGCAGTATTTT | CASSLTLRGARDTQYF
. | . | TRBJ2-3 | TRBV7-9 | TGTGCCAGCTCCTTGGGCTCTGGGGCGCAGTATTTT | CASSLGSGAQYF
. | . | TRBJ2-1 | TRBV24-1 | TGTGCCACCCAAACATGGGGGGCGGGAACCCACAATGAGCAGTTCTTC | CATQTWGAGTHNEQFF
TRBD1 | many | TRBJ1-6 | TRBV5-1 | TGCGCCAGCAGCTGGACAGGGGGGGAGTCACCCCTCCACTTT | CASSWTGGESPLHF
TRBD1 | few | TRBJ2-7 | TRBV29-1 | TGCAGCGTTGAAGGGTCTCCGGACAGGGGCTACGAGCAGTACTTC | CSVEGSPDRGYEQYF
. | . | TRBJ2-1 | TRBV24-1 | TGTGCCACCAGTGATATAAGTGAGCAGTTCTTC | CATSDISEQFF
TRBD2 | few | TRBJ2-1 | TRBV7-9 | TGTGCCAGCAGCTTAGGGAGCGGGATCTCCTACAATGAGCAGTTCTTC | CASSLGSGISYNEQFF
. | many | TRBJ2-7 | TRBV12-3/TRBV12-4 | TGTGCCAGCAGTTCAACCTCCCAGGGTGGCGAGCAGTACTTC | CASSSTSQGGEQYF
. | . | TRBJ2-3 | TRBV20-1 | TGCAGTGCTCCCTCCAGCGGGTTTCAGGAAAGTCCAGATACGCAGTATTTT | CSAPSSGFQESPDTQYF
. | few | TRBJ2-2 | TRBV11-2 | TGTGCCAGCAGCTTAGTCGGAAAAGGGGAGCTGTTTTTT | CASSLVGKGELFF
. | . | TRBJ2-7 | TRBV28 | TGTGCCAGCAGTTCCCCGAGGACCCTCGAGCAGTACTTC | CASSSPRTLEQYF
TRBD1 | . | TRBJ2-2 | TRBV14 | TGTGCCAGCAGCGTGACAGGGCACAAGCTGTTTTTT | CASSVTGHKLFF
. | few | TRBJ2-3 | TRBV20-1 | TGCAGTGCTCCCCTAAGGAGCCCTGGCACAGATACGCAGTATTTT | CSAPLRSPGTDTQYF
. | . | TRBJ2-3 | TRBV18 | TGTGCCAGCTCACCGTGGAGGAACACAGATACGCAGTATTTT | CASSPWRNTDTQYF
. | few | TRBJ2-1 | TRBV5-1 | TGCGCCAGCAGCTTGGTGACTAGGAGCTACAATGAGCAGTTCTTC | CASSLVTRSYNEQFF
. | few | TRBJ1-3 | TRBV6-5 | TGTGCCAGCAGTTATACCGACGGTAACACCATATATTTT | CASSYTDGNTIYF
TRBD1 | . | TRBJ1-6 | TRBV9 | TGTGCCAGCAGCGTAGAGGGACAGGTCAATTCACCCCTCCACTTT | CASSVEGQVNSPLHF